This T cell receptor beta chain was observed in a study of T-cell memory formation after mild COVID-19. Germline-derived CDR1 and CDR2 are SGDLS and YYNGEE. V dropped 3 bases and J dropped 3; count of bases not matched to a gene: 13. The CDR3 spans 17 residues. Each CDR3 protein gets one entry after TCRdb re-called the 5' RACE reads with MiXCR. In the table there are 100,000 to 150,000 distinct CDR3 sequences, about a sixth of which are singletons. V is TRBV9 and J is TRBJ2-3; 7 positions agree with TRBD2. Sequenced input: PBMCs or a T cell subset sorted from them (not recorded which). The sequence was collected from a man younger than 35 who had mild COVID-19 (a few samples of this study predate the infection). Cell type and time point are not known. The CDR3 spells CASSAWSGSSGTDTQYF. Here the CDR3 DNA reads TGTGCCAGCAGCGCCTGGTCGGGGTCTAGCGGAACAGATACGCAGTATTTT.